This is a list of T cell receptor beta chains from one sample in a study of CD4+ T cells in melanoma. Profiled with immunoSEQ multiplex PCR; TCRdb holds only in-frame clones, not every one. Of 9,500 to 12,000 clones in the sample, approximately 67% were seen once. The material sequenced was cells from a culture (not recorded whether cultured in vitro). The receptors were gathered from a human donor with melanoma. Both conserved end residues are part of each CDR3. A D gene is named only where the DNA matches it firmly. Clone size is shown for a subset of rows, as once, few, many or a class of expanded clone.

D,size,J,V,DNA,CDR3
.,.,TRBJ2-7,TRBV5-1,TGCGCCAGCGGGTCGGGGCTGGGGAATCCCTACGAGCAGTACTTC,CASGSGLGNPYEQYF
TRBD1,.,TRBJ2-7,TRBV19,TGTGCCAGTAGTTCCCGGGACAGGTTGAGGTACGAGCAGTACTTC,CASSSRDRLRYEQYF
.,.,TRBJ1-2,TRBV2,TGTGCCAGCGACTACTCGGATTATGGCTACACCTTC,CASDYSDYGYTF
.,few,TRBJ2-3,TRBV12-5,TGTGCTAGTGGACACGGACGTTTAAGGACAGATACGCAGTATTTT,CASGHGRLRTDTQYF
TRBD2,.,TRBJ2-3,TRBV5-1,TGCGCCAGCGCCTTCGGACTAGCGGGGGGGCGGGCATTCACAGATACGCAGTATTTT,CASAFGLAGGRAFTDTQYF
TRBD1,medium-sized,TRBJ1-1,TRBV5-1,TGCGCCAGCAGCCCCCGACGGGACAGCTTGAACACTGAAGCTTTCTTT,CASSPRRDSLNTEAFF
.,once,TRBJ1-1,TRBV19,TGTGCCAGTAGTTACCGGGACCTAGAAGCTTTCTTT,CASSYRDLEAFF
TRBD1,.,TRBJ2-2,TRBV29-1,TGCAGCGTTGCCCGGACAGGGGACACCGGGGAGCTGTTTTTT,CSVARTGDTGELFF
.,once,TRBJ1-2,TRBV2,TGTGCCAGCAGTGATAGGGGGACCGCTAACTATGGCTACACCTTC,CASSDRGTANYGYTF
.,.,TRBJ1-5,TRBV6-1,TGTGCCAGCAGTGAATTCGGGAATCAGCCCCAGCATTTT,CASSEFGNQPQHF
.,.,TRBJ1-2,TRBV5-4,TGTGCCAGCAGCTTATCTAACTATGGCTACACCTTC,CASSLSNYGYTF